The next 8 T cell receptor beta chains were all read from a single sample in a study of shared T cell receptors in the human thymus. This table comes from immunoSEQ multiplex PCR, and its TCRdb copy is limited to in-frame clones, with some not included. In the table there are approximately 760,000 clones, roughly 88% of which are singletons. The same specimen was also included in a second study, on human thymus T cells.

Material: thymocytes. The receptor set was obtained from a girl under two years old with a congenital heart defect.

The chain carries TRBV25-1 and TRBJ1-2; D is ambiguous. Trimming took 3 bases from V and 4 from J, leaving 3 bases between them. The CDR3 extends over 11 amino acids. Germline V lookup: CDR1 MGHDK, CDR2 SYGVNS. CDR3 in amino acids: CASSDGYGYTF. DNA for the CDR3: TGTGCCAGCAGTGACGGCTATGGCTACACCTTC.

The J gene is TRBJ1-5, the V gene TRBV7-8; 7 nucleotides agree with TRBD1. In germline, CDR1 is SGHVS, CDR2 FQNEAQ. This CDR3 region has 16 residues. Trimming at V came to 4 bases and at J to 1 base, leaving 7 bases not matched to a gene. CDR3 sequence (DNA): TGTGCCAGCAGCTCTCACAGGGGACCGAGCAATCAGCCCCAGCATTTT. It specifies CASSSHRGPSNQPQHF. Full variable domain (rest looked up from reference TRBV7-8 and TRBJ1-5): GAGVSQSPRYKVAKRGQDVALRCDPISGHVSLFWYQQALGQGPEFLTYFQNEAQLDKSGLPSDRFFAERPEGSVSTLKIQRTQQEDSAVYLCASSSHRGPSNQPQHFGDGTRLSIL.

The table lists this clone with a count of one. The V and J genes are TRBV9 and TRBJ1-5; no clear D. Looked up from germline, CDR1 is SGDLS and CDR2 is YYNGEE. The CDR3 extends over 15 amino acids. V shed 0 bases and J shed 5 bases, with 12 bases lying between them. As DNA, the CDR3 is TGTGCCAGCAGCGTAGGTAGGGAGCGGGATCAGCCCCAGCATTTT. Translating it yields CASSVGRERDQPQHF.

This clone was counted once. The chain couples TRBV27 to TRBJ1-5; possibly TRBD1 for D (5 bases). CDR3 length: 17 residues. The V end was cut by 4 bases, the J end by 8 bases, with 24 bases between. From germline, CDR1 is MNHEY and CDR2 SMNVEV (reference sequence). The CDR3 loop is CASSSLQAHGAIEPQHF. For the CDR3, the DNA is TGTGCCAGCAGTTCCCTCCAGGCCCATGGGGCAATAGAGCCCCAGCATTTT.

This clone was detected once. The chain employs TRBV19 and TRBJ1-2; tentatively, D is TRBD1 (5 bases). The CDR3 has 12 amino acids. The ends were cut back, 5 bases at V and 4 bases at J, with 8 bases in the middle. CDR1 is LNHDA and CDR2 is SQIVND in the germline V gene (reference sequence). Written as DNA, the CDR3 is TGTGCCAGTAGTCAGGGCACCTATGGCTACACCTTC. Encoded protein: CASSQGTYGYTF.

This sequence joins TRBV5-8 and TRBJ1-6, with D maybe TRBD1 (5 bases). CDR1 and CDR2 from the germline V gene are SGHTS and YDEGEE. Trimming took off 1 base at V and 3 bases at J, with 8 bases between the two ends. The CDR3 contains 15 residues. The CDR3 protein is CASSLPGHYNSPLHF. CDR3 nucleotides: TGTGCCAGCAGCTTGCCAGGGCACTATAATTCACCCCTCCACTTT.

In this sample, this clone turned up once. V is TRBV6-7 and J is TRBJ1-4, with TRBD1 matching 9 bases. TRBV6-7 is identified as an open reading frame with a role that is uncertain. The CDR3 length is 16 residues. The ends lost 7 bases at V and 8 bases at J; junction bases unmatched: 14. As DNA, the CDR3 is TGTGCCAGCACCAAACCGGGACAGGGAGGGAGAGAAAAACTGTTTTTT. Protein: CASTKPGQGGREKLFF.

The V gene is TRBV25-1, the J gene TRBJ2-7; 7 bases are shared with TRBD2. CDR1 and CDR2 (germline): MGHDK, SYGVNS. The CDR3 has 17 residues. V trimming: 4 bases; J trimming: 5 bases; junction bases outside the gene matches: 17. CDR3 protein: CASSVYPTSAGIDEQYF. As DNA, the CDR3 is TGTGCCAGCAGTGTCTACCCAACGTCAGCGGGGATAGACGAGCAGTACTTC.